Following are 12 T cell receptor beta chains from one sample sequenced in a study of identical twins. TCRdb recomputed calls from the 5' RACE reads with MiXCR, one row per CDR3 protein. The sample contains more than 1.5 million distinct CDR3 sequences, under 35% of which appear only once. Input material: cord blood. The receptors come from a newborn girl in good health.

This clonotype occurred a few times. The V and J genes are TRBV6-2 or TRBV6-3 and TRBJ2-7; unclear D gene. There are 14 residues in the CDR3. CDR1 and CDR2 from the germline V gene are MNHEY and SVGEGT. Deletions cut 2 bases from V and 3 bases from J, with 11 bases between. CDR3 DNA: TGTGCCAGCAGTTACCGGATCTCCCTCTACGAGCAGTACTTC. Translated, it gives CASSYRISLYEQYF.

The sample holds a few counts of this clonotype. This chain links TRBV10-3 with TRBJ1-2, with D perhaps matching TRBD1 (5 bases). Per the germline V gene, CDR1 is ENHRY and CDR2 is SYGVKD. V was cut by 6 bases and J by 7 bases, with 18 bases left in between. This CDR3 is built from 14 residues. The CDR3 here is CAISPSWGGSGYTF. The CDR3 nucleotides are TGTGCCATCAGCCCATCCTGGGGGGGAAGTGGCTACACCTTC.

The chain is built from TRBV7-9 and TRBJ1-6, with D unclear. The V and J ends lost 1 base and 0 bases respectively, with 7 bases between them. The CDR3 sequence is 16 residues long. The germline CDR1 and CDR2 sequences are SEHNR and FQNEAQ (reference sequence). In DNA form, the CDR3 reads TGTGCCAGCAGCTTAGACCTGGGCTCCTATAATTCACCCCTCCACTTT. The encoded protein is CASSLDLGSYNSPLHF.

This clonotype appeared a single time. The chain carries TRBV5-1 and TRBJ2-3, with D tentatively TRBD1 or TRBD2 (5 bases each). V gave up 8 bases and J gave up 11 bases, with 18 bases separating them. Per the germline V gene, CDR1 is SGHRS and CDR2 is YFSETQ. This CDR3 is 12 amino acids long. This CDR3 is CARSPGTNGQYF. CDR3 sequence (DNA): TGCGCCAGAAGCCCCGGGACCAACGGGCAGTATTTT.

In this sample, this clonotype turned up a few times. The V and J genes are TRBV7-2 and TRBJ2-3, with 8 bases matching TRBD2. V shed 3 bases, J shed 4 bases, and the junction held 6 bases outside the gene matches. Germline CDR1 and CDR2: SGHTA and FQGNSA. The CDR3 extends over 15 amino acids. The CDR3 DNA sequence: TGTGCCAGCAGCTTCTTCGGGGGGGCCCCAGATACGCAGTATTTT. This gives the protein CASSFFGGAPDTQYF.

This clonotype showed up just a few times. This chain connects TRBV28 to TRBJ2-7; D not certain. Trimming took off 8 bases at V and 3 bases at J, with 8 bases between the two ends. Per germline, CDR1 MDHEN and CDR2 SYDVKM. The CDR3 totals 11 residues. The CDR3 loop reads CASHTGYEQYF. The CDR3 DNA follows: TGTGCCAGCCATACGGGCTACGAGCAGTACTTC. The complete variable domain, with remaining parts taken from reference TRBV28 and TRBJ2-7, reads DVKVTQSSRYLVKRTGEKVFLECVQDMDHENMFWYRQDPGLGLRLIYFSYDVKMKEKGDIPEGYSVSREKKERFSLILESASTNQTSMYLCASHTGYEQYFGPGTRLTVT.

This clonotype showed up just a few times. The chain couples TRBV6-1 to TRBJ2-3; maybe TRBD2 (6 bases). The V end was cut by 6 bases, the J end by 4 bases, with 23 bases between. The germline V gene has CDR1 MNHNS and CDR2 SASEGT. This CDR3 has 17 amino acids. This CDR3 is CASSPSTGGLVPDTQYF. In DNA, the CDR3 is TGTGCCAGCAGCCCCTCAACTGGAGGGCTAGTTCCAGATACGCAGTATTTT.

This chain links TRBV6-5 with TRBJ2-3, with 9 bases that match TRBD1. The length of the CDR3 is 17 residues. V lost 0 bases and J lost 2; bases outside the gene matches: 6. Germline CDR1 is MNHEY and CDR2 is SVGAGI. Written as DNA, the CDR3 is TGTGCCAGCAGTTACTCACCCGGGACAGGGACCACAGATACGCAGTATTTT. Protein product: CASSYSPGTGTTDTQYF.

V is TRBV11-2 and J is TRBJ2-1, with D unclear. V was clipped by 5 bases and J by 0 bases, with 5 bases between them. This CDR3 comprises 13 residues. The germline V gene has CDR1 SGHAT and CDR2 FQNNGV. For the CDR3, the DNA is TGTGCCAGCAGCCCGATCTCCTACAATGAGCAGTTCTTC. It codes for CASSPISYNEQFF.

The chain employs TRBV13 and TRBJ2-3; weak D call: TRBD2 (5 bases). The CDR3 sequence is 15 residues long. The V and J ends lost 5 bases and 3 bases respectively, with 15 bases between them. Germline V gene data show CDR1 as PRHDT and CDR2 as FYEKMQ (reference sequence). The DNA of the CDR3 is TGTGCCAGCAGCCAATACGGGGTTTGGACAGATACGCAGTATTTT. Translated, it gives CASSQYGVWTDTQYF.

The rearrangement uses TRBV2 and TRBJ2-7; TRBD2 matches at 10 bases. V shed 6 bases, J shed 2 bases, and the junction held 1 base outside the gene matches. Germline CDR1 SNHLY, CDR2 FYNNEI. This CDR3 is built from 13 residues. DNA for the CDR3: TGTGCCAGCAGACTAGCGGGGACCTACGAGCAGTACTTC. It codes for CASRLAGTYEQYF.

This chain joins TRBV20-1 and TRBJ1-4; TRBD1 agrees at 7 bases. Per the germline V gene, CDR1 is DFQATT and CDR2 is SNEGSKA (reference sequence). The V gene end was trimmed by 0 bases and the J gene end by 7 bases; junction bases not matched to a gene: 20. This CDR3 contains 19 residues. The CDR3 sequence is CSARDLSGQTLDGREKLFF. DNA for the CDR3: TGCAGTGCTAGAGATCTCTCGGGACAGACGTTGGACGGACGTGAAAAACTGTTTTTT.